The 27 T cell receptor beta chains below all came from one sample that was sequenced in a study of identical twins. TCRdb re-derived calls from the 5' RACE reads in MiXCR, one entry per CDR3 protein. The table has fewer than 550,000 distinct CDR3 sequences, 12% to 15% seen once; the top ten hold nearly 0.45%. In addition, the sample was reused for a study of yellow fever vaccine responses in identical twins.

Sequenced: CD4+ T cells sorted from blood. The receptors were sampled from a woman aged 18-29 years in good health.

The chain joins TRBV14 to TRBJ1-1; no reliable D call. The V end lost 1 base, the J end lost 5 bases, and 8 bases lay between the germline ends. From germline, CDR1 is SGHDN and CDR2 FVKESK. The CDR3 is 13 amino acids. The CDR3 DNA sequence: TGTGCCAGCAGCCAAGTCGTTGGGACTGAAGCTTTCTTT. Translated, it gives CASSQVVGTEAFF. Supplemented by reference TRBV14 and TRBJ1-1, the full variable domain reads EAGVTQFPSHSVIEKGQTVTLRCDPISGHDNLYWYRRVMGKEIKFLLHFVKESKQDESGMPNNRFLAERTGGTYSTLKVQPAELEDSGVYFCASSQVVGTEAFFGQGTRLTVV.

This clonotype was picked up a small number of times. The gene calls are TRBV5-1 and TRBJ2-2; 10 bases are a match to TRBD2. The J segment lost 0 bases and the V segment lost 2 bases, leaving 4 bases of the junction unmatched. This CDR3 is built from 17 residues. In germline, CDR1 is SGHRS, CDR2 YFSETQ. CDR3 in DNA: TGCGCCAGCAGCTTAAAAGCGGGGGGGCCGAACACCGGGGAGCTGTTTTTT. Its protein is CASSLKAGGPNTGELFF.

J is TRBJ2-2 and V is TRBV6-4, with no clear D. The CDR3 covers 16 residues. Germline lookup yields CDR1 MRHNA and CDR2 SNTAGT. V gave up 4 bases and J gave up 0 bases, with 12 bases separating them. The CDR3 sequence is CASSGEKVANTGELFF. The CDR3 nucleotides are TGTGCCAGCAGTGGCGAGAAGGTCGCGAACACCGGGGAGCTGTTTTTT.

This clonotype was seen more than once but under ten times. The V and J genes are TRBV20-1 and TRBJ2-2; no clear D. Trimming shortened V by 4 bases and J by 4 bases, and 7 bases separated the two germline ends. The CDR3 spans 12 residues. Germline values: CDR1 DFQATT, CDR2 SNEGSKA (reference sequence). The chain's CDR3 is CSAKYGTGELFF. The CDR3 DNA reads TGCAGTGCTAAGTATGGCACCGGGGAGCTGTTTTTT.

This clonotype was observed a handful of times. The J gene is TRBJ2-1, the V gene TRBV27; the match to TRBD2 covers 8 bases. The CDR3 is 16 residues long. CDR1 is MNHEY, CDR2 SMNVEV, per germline (reference sequence). The V gene end was trimmed by 10 bases and the J gene end by 1 base; junction bases not matched to a gene: 12. CDR3 DNA: TGTGCCACCGTTCCGGGGGGGCCGTGGTCCTACAATGAGCAGTTCTTC. This translates into CATVPGGPWSYNEQFF.

This chain joins TRBV2 and TRBJ2-1; 9 bases agree with TRBD1. The CDR3 runs to 12 residues. CDR1 SNHLY and CDR2 FYNNEI come from the germline V gene. Germline trimming cut 11 bases from V and 5 bases from J; bases unmatched to any gene: 4. CDR3 DNA sequence: TGTGCCGCAGGGACAGGGAACAATGAGCAGTTCTTC. Amino acid sequence: CAAGTGNNEQFF.

V gene TRBV10-3 combines with J gene TRBJ2-4; TRBD2 might be the D (5 bases). Germline lookup yields CDR1 ENHRY and CDR2 SYGVKD. With 10 bases removed from V and 5 bases from J, the gap between germline ends came to 9 bases. CDR3 length equals 11 residues. CDR3 region: CATQLENIQYF. The CDR3 nucleotides read TGTGCCACCCAACTAGAAAACATTCAGTACTTC.

CDR3 protein: CASSFGGGGSYNEQFF. CDR3 DNA: TGTGCCAGCAGTTTTGGGGGAGGTGGGTCCTACAATGAGCAGTTCTTC. V and J are TRBV12-3 or TRBV12-4 and TRBJ2-1, with D possibly being TRBD2 (6 bases). V dropped 3 bases and J dropped 1 base, with 13 bases sitting between them. The CDR3 runs to 16 residues.

The chain recombines TRBV2 with TRBJ2-1; TRBD1 matches 7 bases. The CDR3 length is 14 residues. Per germline, CDR1 SNHLY and CDR2 FYNNEI. Trimming at V came to 5 bases and at J to 6 bases, leaving 7 bases not matched to a gene. The CDR3 spells CASSLGQSINEQFF. The DNA of the CDR3 is TGTGCCAGCAGTTTGGGACAGTCCATCAATGAGCAGTTCTTC.

The chain recombines TRBV5-1 with TRBJ2-1, with 13 nucleotides matching TRBD2. This CDR3 contains 16 residues. J gave up 2 bases and V 4 bases, and 3 bases lay outside the gene matches. CDR1 SGHRS and CDR2 YFSETQ come from the germline V gene. In nucleotides, the CDR3 is TGCGCCAGCAGCGGGGGACTAGCGGGAACCTACAATGAGCAGTTCTTC. Residues: CASSGGLAGTYNEQFF.

This clonotype was picked up a small number of times. As DNA, the CDR3 is TGTGCCAGCAGCTTAGTTAACAATGAGCAGTTCTTC. Translation gives CASSLVNNEQFF. The chain couples TRBV7-9 to TRBJ2-1; D gene uncertain. CDR1 is SEHNR and CDR2 is FQNEAQ in the germline V gene (reference sequence). V was cut by 1 base and J by 5 bases, with 3 bases left in between. The CDR3 sequence is 12 residues long.

The V gene is TRBV29-1, the J gene TRBJ2-4, with D possibly TRBD2 on 5 matching bases. Per germline, CDR1 SQVTM and CDR2 ANQGSEA. V dropped 0 bases and J dropped 0 bases, with 12 bases sitting between them. The CDR3 spans 16 residues. CDR3 residues: CSVEDPGGVAKNIQYF. CDR3 nucleotide sequence: TGCAGCGTTGAAGATCCAGGAGGCGTAGCCAAAAACATTCAGTACTTC.

This clonotype was detected only once. V is TRBV20-1 and J is TRBJ2-5; tentatively, D is TRBD2 (6 bases). Trimming left V 6 bases short and J 5 bases short, with 13 bases between. Germline lookup yields CDR1 DFQATT and CDR2 SNEGSKA (reference sequence). CDR3 length: 12 residues. In DNA form, the CDR3 reads TGCAGTGCCACGACTAGAATGGAGACCCAGTACTTC. Its protein is CSATTRMETQYF.

Many counts were recorded for this clonotype. The V and J genes are TRBV10-3 and TRBJ2-5, with TRBD1 matching 7 bases. Germline CDR1 is ENHRY and CDR2 is SYGVKD. CDR3 length: 14 residues. The V segment lost 6 bases and the J segment 1 base; nucleotides outside the gene matches: 5. In DNA form, the CDR3 reads TGTGCCATCAGCCAGGGACAGCCCCAAGAGACCCAGTACTTC. It codes for CAISQGQPQETQYF.

The chain couples TRBV6-2 or TRBV6-3 to TRBJ2-7; no definite D call. Trimming cost V 0 bases and J 1 base, with 13 bases left between them. The germline V gene encodes CDR1 MNHEY and CDR2 SVGEGT. This CDR3 has 16 residues. DNA of the CDR3: TGTGCCAGCAGTTACTCGTCCTACAGAAAATCCTACGAGCAGTACGTC. It specifies CASSYSSYRKSYEQYV.

The chain employs TRBV20-1 and TRBJ1-3; 7 nucleotides match TRBD1. The CDR3 runs to 13 residues. Germline CDR1 DFQATT, CDR2 SNEGSKA (reference sequence). The V gene end was trimmed by 4 bases and the J gene end by 6 bases; junction bases not matched to a gene: 6. The CDR3 DNA reads TGCAGTGCTACAGGACAGGTTGCAAACACCATATATTTT. Protein sequence: CSATGQVANTIYF.

The chain has TRBV27 and TRBJ2-3; 8 nucleotides align to TRBD2. CDR1 and CDR2 from the germline V gene are MNHEY and SMNVEV (reference sequence). Germline trimming cut 3 bases from V and 2 bases from J; bases unmatched to any gene: 7. CDR3 length: 16 residues. This CDR3 reads CASSFSGGVNTDTQYF. Here the CDR3 DNA reads TGTGCCAGCAGTTTTTCCGGGGGGGTGAACACAGATACGCAGTATTTT.

This chain uses TRBV5-1 with TRBJ2-2, with TRBD1 identical over 7 bases. V shed 5 bases and J 1 base; nucleotides not matched to a gene: 5. The CDR3 is 15 residues long. The germline V gene encodes CDR1 SGHRS and CDR2 YFSETQ. CDR3 sequence: CASRDRDRNTGELFF. The CDR3 nucleotides read TGCGCCAGCAGGGACCGGGACAGGAACACCGGGGAGCTGTTTTTT. Complete variable domain (other parts from reference TRBV5-1 and TRBJ2-2): KAGVTQTPRYLIKTRGQQVTLSCSPISGHRSVSWYQQTPGQGLQFLFEYFSETQRNKGNFPGRFSGRQFSNSRSEMNVSTLELGDSALYLCASRDRDRNTGELFFGEGSRLTVL.

This clonotype was picked up many times. This rearrangement joins TRBV7-8 to TRBJ2-1, with a tentative D call TRBD2 (5 bases). V was clipped by 1 base and J by 9 bases, with 16 bases between them. Germline CDR1 reads SGHVS; CDR2 reads FQNEAQ. The CDR3 contains 15 residues. The DNA of the CDR3 is TGTGCCAGCAGCTTAGTAGGGAGTTCACTCACTGAGCAGTTCTTC. Encoded protein: CASSLVGSSLTEQFF.

The genes are TRBV11-2 and TRBJ2-1; possible D gene TRBD2, 5 bases. The CDR3 runs to 15 residues. Trimming removed 5 bases from V and 7 bases from J, with 18 bases in between. Germline V gene lookup returns CDR1 SGHAT and CDR2 FQNNGV. The CDR3 DNA reads TGTGCCAGCAGCCCCGCGACTATAAGCGGAAATGAGCAGTTCTTC. This sequence encodes CASSPATISGNEQFF.

This clonotype has a handful of counts. The chain links TRBV6-1 to TRBJ2-3, with unresolved D. V was trimmed by 6 bases and J by 0 bases, leaving 16 bases between them. The CDR3 has 16 residues. Germline loops: CDR1 MNHNS, CDR2 SASEGT. In DNA, the CDR3 is TGTGCCAGCAGCCCACTCCATTCCAAGAGCACAGATACGCAGTATTTT. Its protein product is CASSPLHSKSTDTQYF.

V is TRBV2 and J is TRBJ2-3, with D possibly TRBD2 on 6 matching bases. This CDR3 is 16 amino acids long. Germline-derived CDR1 and CDR2 are SNHLY and FYNNEI. V was trimmed by 5 bases and J by 2 bases, leaving 17 bases between them. The CDR3 sequence: CASSPKLAHLTDTQYF. The CDR3, as DNA: TGTGCCAGCAGTCCCAAACTAGCCCATCTCACAGATACGCAGTATTTT.

This chain uses TRBV11-2 with TRBJ2-5; TRBD2 is a possible D gene (8 bases). Trimming took off 3 bases at V and 5 bases at J, with 19 bases between the two ends. Germline V gives CDR1 SGHAT, CDR2 FQNNGV. The CDR3 is made up of 16 amino acids. The CDR3 region is CASSFSTAGGQETQYF. CDR3 in DNA: TGTGCCAGCAGCTTTTCTACGGCGGGGGGACAGGAGACCCAGTACTTC.

The table lists this clonotype with a few counts. This chain uses TRBV6-1 with TRBJ2-5, with D perhaps TRBD1 (6 bases). There are 13 residues in the CDR3. Trimming took 6 bases from V and 2 from J, leaving 10 bases between them. The V gene's germline CDR1 is MNHNS and CDR2 SASEGT. The CDR3 DNA reads as TGTGCCAGCAGCCGGGACAAACAAGAGACCCAGTACTTC. It is translated as CASSRDKQETQYF.

The chain recombines TRBV5-1 with TRBJ2-1; 8 positions agree with TRBD2. The germline CDR1 and CDR2 sequences are SGHRS and YFSETQ. The CDR3 spans 15 residues. The trim removed 4 bases at V and 7 bases at J, leaving 10 bases unmatched. This chain's CDR3 is CASSREGEEWNEQFF. The CDR3 bases are TGCGCCAGCAGCCGGGAGGGGGAGGAGTGGAATGAGCAGTTCTTC.

The gene calls are TRBV20-1 and TRBJ1-4; D not resolved. Germline CDR1 DFQATT, CDR2 SNEGSKA (reference sequence). The CDR3 contains 13 residues. V was clipped by 1 base and J by 4 bases, with 7 bases between them. CDR3 sequence reads: CSARVTDNEKLFF. The CDR3 region has the DNA TGCAGTGCTAGAGTGACGGATAATGAAAAACTGTTTTTT.

This clonotype was counted a few times. The chain carries TRBV2 and TRBJ2-1, with D possibly called TRBD1 or TRBD2 (5 bases each). The CDR3 loop spans 19 amino acids. V was shortened by 5 bases and J by 2 bases, with 25 bases between the two germline ends. CDR1 and CDR2 from the germline V gene are SNHLY and FYNNEI. The chain's CDR3 is CASSLGGVTGAGTYNEQFF. The CDR3 coding sequence is TGTGCCAGCAGTTTAGGAGGCGTAACTGGGGCAGGAACCTACAATGAGCAGTTCTTC.